A single T cell receptor beta chain is shown here with its context. The antigen is undetermined. Profiling relied on immunoSEQ multiplex PCR, and the TCRdb table lists in-frame clones only, not all of them. The data contain about 200,000 clones, around 84% of them seen just once; the ten biggest clones take up around 15%. V gave up 2 bases and J gave up 3 bases, with 14 bases separating them. The CDR3 runs 16 residues. Germline CDR1 SNHLY, CDR2 FYNNEI. A roughly 120-subject validation cohort, separate from the approximately 670-subject first cohort, supplied the donors. These data originate in a study of cytomegalovirus exposure and HLA in healthy donors. Study observations and caveats: Many donors shared some public TCRs, even though most TCR sequences were rare.

The sample comprised PBMCs. The chain uses TRBV2 and TRBJ2-1; tentatively, D is TRBD2 (5 bases). This clonotype originated in a woman in her 30s in good health and CMV-seropositive. The CDR3 DNA follows: TGTGCCAGCAGTGAATCTTCGGTGGGGAGCTACAATGAGCAGTTCTTC. It encodes CASSESSVGSYNEQFF.